These T cell receptor beta chains were read from a single sample in a study of T cells in tuberculosis. The data were produced by immunoSEQ multiplex PCR, yet TCRdb's version contains in-frame clones alone and is incomplete. The table records more than 35,000 clones, nearly 95% of them present only once. The source material was PBMCs. The receptors come from a donor aged 5-35 years with latent tuberculosis or without tuberculosis infection. Both conserved end residues are part of each CDR3. D genes are given only for firm matches. Expanded clones get a size class; other rows say once, few or many, or leave the size out.

J: TRBJ1-3
size: -
V: TRBV2
D: -
DNA: TGTGCCAGCACCCCCGAGGGATTTATCTCTGGAAACACCATATATTTT
CDR3: CASTPEGFISGNTIYF

J: TRBJ2-5
size: -
V: TRBV6-4
D: TRBD2
DNA: TGTGCCAGCAGTGACTCGAACGGTCCCCTAGCGGGTAAAAGCTACCAAGAGACCCAGTACTTC
CDR3: CASSDSNGPLAGKSYQETQYF

J: TRBJ1-2
size: -
V: TRBV7-9
D: TRBD1
DNA: TGTGCCAGCAGCTCGGGACAGAATGGCTACACCTTC
CDR3: CASSSGQNGYTF

J: TRBJ2-1
size: -
V: TRBV28
D: -
DNA: TGTGCCAGCAGTTTATCCCGCAATGAGCAGTTCTTC
CDR3: CASSLSRNEQFF

J: TRBJ1-5
size: -
V: TRBV7-2
D: -
DNA: TGTGCCAGCAGCGGGAGAAGCAATCAGCCCCAGCATTTT
CDR3: CASSGRSNQPQHF

J: TRBJ2-1
size: -
V: TRBV27
D: TRBD1
DNA: TGTGCCAGCAGTTTATCCGGTGGCCAGGGGGCGTACAATGAGCAGTTCTTC
CDR3: CASSLSGGQGAYNEQFF

J: TRBJ1-1
size: -
V: TRBV6-1
D: TRBD1
DNA: TGTGCCAGCAGGGGGACAGTCAGGAACACTGAAGCTTTCTTT
CDR3: CASRGTVRNTEAFF

J: TRBJ2-2
size: few
V: TRBV2
D: -
DNA: TGTGCCAGTAGAGGGCCCTACACCGGGGAGCTGTTTTTT
CDR3: CASRGPYTGELFF

J: TRBJ2-4
size: -
V: TRBV4-2
D: -
DNA: TGTGCCAGCAGCCAACTTCTAGAAAGCGGCATTCAGTACTTC
CDR3: CASSQLLESGIQYF

J: TRBJ2-3
size: -
V: TRBV5-6
D: TRBD2
DNA: TGTGCCAGCAGCGAACTAGCGGGAGGCACAGATACGCAGTATTTT
CDR3: CASSELAGGTDTQYF

J: TRBJ2-3
size: -
V: TRBV18
D: -
DNA: TGTGCCAGCTCACCACCATCGGGGAGCACAGATACGCAGTATTTT
CDR3: CASSPPSGSTDTQYF

J: TRBJ1-4
size: -
V: TRBV9
D: -
DNA: TGTGCCAGCAGCGTCTCCTCCGGGACATACCCAGCAACTAATGAAAAACTGTTTTTT
CDR3: CASSVSSGTYPATNEKLFF

J: TRBJ1-3
size: -
V: TRBV7-9
D: -
DNA: TGTGCCAGCAGCCGGACGGACATTGGAAACACCATATATTTT
CDR3: CASSRTDIGNTIYF

J: TRBJ2-5
size: -
V: TRBV29-1
D: -
DNA: TGCAGCGTTGATGAGGGAAGAGAGACCCAGTACTTC
CDR3: CSVDEGRETQYF

J: TRBJ2-1
size: once
V: TRBV7-9
D: TRBD2
DNA: TGTGCCAGCAGCTTGGGGACTAGCGGGAGTAATGAGCAGTTCTTC
CDR3: CASSLGTSGSNEQFF

J: TRBJ2-1
size: -
V: TRBV29-1
D: -
DNA: TGCAGCGTTTTCAGATACAATGAGCAGTTCTTC
CDR3: CSVFRYNEQFF